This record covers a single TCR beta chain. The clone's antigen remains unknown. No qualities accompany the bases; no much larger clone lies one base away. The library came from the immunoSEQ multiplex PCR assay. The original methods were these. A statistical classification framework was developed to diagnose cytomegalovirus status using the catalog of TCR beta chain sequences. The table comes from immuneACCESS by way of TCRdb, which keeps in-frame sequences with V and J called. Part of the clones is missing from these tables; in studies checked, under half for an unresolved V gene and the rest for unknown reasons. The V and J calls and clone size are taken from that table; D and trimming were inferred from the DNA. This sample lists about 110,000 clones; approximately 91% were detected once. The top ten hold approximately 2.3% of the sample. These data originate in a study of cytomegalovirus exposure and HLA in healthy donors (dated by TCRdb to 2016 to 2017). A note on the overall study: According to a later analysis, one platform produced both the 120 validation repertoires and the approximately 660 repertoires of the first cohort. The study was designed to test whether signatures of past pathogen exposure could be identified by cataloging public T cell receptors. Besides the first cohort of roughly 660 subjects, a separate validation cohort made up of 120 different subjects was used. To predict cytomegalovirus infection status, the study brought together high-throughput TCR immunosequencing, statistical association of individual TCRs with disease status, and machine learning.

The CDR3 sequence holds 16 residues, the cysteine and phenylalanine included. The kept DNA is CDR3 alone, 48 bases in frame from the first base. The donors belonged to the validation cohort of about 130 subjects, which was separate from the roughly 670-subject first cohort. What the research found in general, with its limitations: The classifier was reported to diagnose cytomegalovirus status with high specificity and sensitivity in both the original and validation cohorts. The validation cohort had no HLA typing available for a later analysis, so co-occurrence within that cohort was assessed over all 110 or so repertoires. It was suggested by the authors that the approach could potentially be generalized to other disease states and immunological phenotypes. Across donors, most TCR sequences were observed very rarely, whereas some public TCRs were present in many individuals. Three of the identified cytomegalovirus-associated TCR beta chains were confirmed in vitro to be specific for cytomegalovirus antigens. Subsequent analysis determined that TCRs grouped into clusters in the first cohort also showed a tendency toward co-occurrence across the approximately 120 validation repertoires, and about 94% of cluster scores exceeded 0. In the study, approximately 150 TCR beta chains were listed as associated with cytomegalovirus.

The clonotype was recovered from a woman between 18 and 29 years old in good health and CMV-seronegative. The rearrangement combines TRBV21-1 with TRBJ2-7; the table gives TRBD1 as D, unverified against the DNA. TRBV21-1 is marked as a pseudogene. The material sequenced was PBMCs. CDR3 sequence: CASTRGRQWGTYEQYF. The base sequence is TGTGCCAGCACCAGGGGACGGCAATGGGGGACCTACGAGCAGTACTTC.